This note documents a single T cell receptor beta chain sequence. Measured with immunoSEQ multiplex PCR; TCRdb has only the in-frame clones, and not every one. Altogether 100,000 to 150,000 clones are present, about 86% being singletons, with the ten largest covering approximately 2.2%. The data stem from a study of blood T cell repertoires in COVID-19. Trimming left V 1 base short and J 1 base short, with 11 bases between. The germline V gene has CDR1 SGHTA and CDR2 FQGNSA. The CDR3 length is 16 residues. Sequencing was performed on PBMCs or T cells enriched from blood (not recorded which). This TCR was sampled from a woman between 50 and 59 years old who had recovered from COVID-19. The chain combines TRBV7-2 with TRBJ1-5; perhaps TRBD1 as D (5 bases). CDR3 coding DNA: TGTGCCAGCAGCTTAGTAGAAGGGGCGAGCAATCAGCCCCAGCATTTT. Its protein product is CASSLVEGASNQPQHF. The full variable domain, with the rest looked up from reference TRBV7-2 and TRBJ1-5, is GAGVSQSPSNKVTEKGKDVELRCDPISGHTALYWYRQSLGQGLEFLIYFQGNSAPDKSGLPSDRFSAERTGGSVSTLTIQRTQQEDSAVYLCASSLVEGASNQPQHFGDGTRLSIL.